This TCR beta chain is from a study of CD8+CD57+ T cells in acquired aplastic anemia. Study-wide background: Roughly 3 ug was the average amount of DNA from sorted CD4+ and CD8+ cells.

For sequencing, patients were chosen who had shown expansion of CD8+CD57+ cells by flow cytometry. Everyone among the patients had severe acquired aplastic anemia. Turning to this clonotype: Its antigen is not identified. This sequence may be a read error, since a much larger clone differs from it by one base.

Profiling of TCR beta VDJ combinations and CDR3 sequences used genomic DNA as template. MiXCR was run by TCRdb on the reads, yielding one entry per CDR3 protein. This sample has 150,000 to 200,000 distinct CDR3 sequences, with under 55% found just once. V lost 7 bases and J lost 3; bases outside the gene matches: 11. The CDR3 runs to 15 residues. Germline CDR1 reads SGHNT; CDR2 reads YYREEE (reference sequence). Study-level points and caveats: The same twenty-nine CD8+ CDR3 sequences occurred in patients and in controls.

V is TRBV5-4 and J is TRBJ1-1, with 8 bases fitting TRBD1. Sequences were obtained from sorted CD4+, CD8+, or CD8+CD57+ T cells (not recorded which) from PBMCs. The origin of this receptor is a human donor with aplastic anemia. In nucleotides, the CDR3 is TGTGCCAGCGGCCATCAAAAGACAGGGGACACTGAAGCTTTCTTT. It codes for CASGHQKTGDTEAFF.